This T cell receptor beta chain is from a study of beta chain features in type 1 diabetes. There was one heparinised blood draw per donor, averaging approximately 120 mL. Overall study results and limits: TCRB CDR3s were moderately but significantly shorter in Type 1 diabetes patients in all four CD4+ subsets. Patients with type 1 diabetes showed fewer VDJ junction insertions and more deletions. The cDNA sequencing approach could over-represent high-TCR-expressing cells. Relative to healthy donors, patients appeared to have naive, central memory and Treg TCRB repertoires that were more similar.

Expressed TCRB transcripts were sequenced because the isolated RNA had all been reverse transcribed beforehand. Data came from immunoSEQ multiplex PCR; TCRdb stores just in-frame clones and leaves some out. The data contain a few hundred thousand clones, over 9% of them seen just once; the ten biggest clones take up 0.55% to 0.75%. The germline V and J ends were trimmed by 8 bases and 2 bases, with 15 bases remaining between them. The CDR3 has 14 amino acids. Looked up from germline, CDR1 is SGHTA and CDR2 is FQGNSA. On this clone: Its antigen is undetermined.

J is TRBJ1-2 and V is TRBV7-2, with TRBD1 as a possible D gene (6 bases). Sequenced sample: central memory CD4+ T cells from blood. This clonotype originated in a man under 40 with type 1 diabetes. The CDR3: CASLGGRGNYGYTF. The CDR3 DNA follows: TGTGCCAGCCTTGGGGGCAGGGGAAACTATGGCTACACCTTC. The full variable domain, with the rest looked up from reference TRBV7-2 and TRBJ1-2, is GAGVSQSPSNKVTEKGKDVELRCDPISGHTALYWYRQSLGQGLEFLIYFQGNSAPDKSGLPSDRFSAERTGGSVSTLTIQRTQQEDSAVYLCASLGGRGNYGYTFGSGTRLTVV.